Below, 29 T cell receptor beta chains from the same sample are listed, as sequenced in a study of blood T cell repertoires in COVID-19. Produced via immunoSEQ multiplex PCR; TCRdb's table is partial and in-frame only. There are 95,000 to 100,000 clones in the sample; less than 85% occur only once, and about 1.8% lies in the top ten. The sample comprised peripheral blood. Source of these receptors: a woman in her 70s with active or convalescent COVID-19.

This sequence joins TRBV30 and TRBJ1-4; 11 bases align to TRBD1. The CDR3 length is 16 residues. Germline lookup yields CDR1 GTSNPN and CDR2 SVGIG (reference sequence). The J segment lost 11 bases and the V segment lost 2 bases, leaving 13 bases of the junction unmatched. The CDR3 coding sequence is TGTGCCTGGAGTCCGGACAGGGGGCGAATCAATATGAAACTGTTTTTT. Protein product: CAWSPDRGRINMKLFF.

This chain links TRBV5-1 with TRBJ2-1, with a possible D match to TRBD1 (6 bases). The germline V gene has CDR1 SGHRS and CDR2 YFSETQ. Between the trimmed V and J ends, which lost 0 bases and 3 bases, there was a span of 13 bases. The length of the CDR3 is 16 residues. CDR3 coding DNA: TGCGCCAGCAGCTTGGTGGCACTAGGGGGCTACAATGAGCAGTTCTTC. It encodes CASSLVALGGYNEQFF.

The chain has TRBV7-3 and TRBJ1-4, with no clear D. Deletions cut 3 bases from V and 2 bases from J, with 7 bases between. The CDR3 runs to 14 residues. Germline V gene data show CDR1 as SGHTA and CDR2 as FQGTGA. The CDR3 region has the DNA TGTGCCAGCAGCTTGGGCGCGACTAATGAAAAACTGTTTTTT. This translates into CASSLGATNEKLFF.

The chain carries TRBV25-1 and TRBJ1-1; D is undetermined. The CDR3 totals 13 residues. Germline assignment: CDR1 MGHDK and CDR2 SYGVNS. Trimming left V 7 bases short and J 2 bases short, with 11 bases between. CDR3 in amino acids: CASITELNTEAFF. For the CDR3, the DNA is TGTGCCAGCATAACAGAGCTTAACACTGAAGCTTTCTTT.

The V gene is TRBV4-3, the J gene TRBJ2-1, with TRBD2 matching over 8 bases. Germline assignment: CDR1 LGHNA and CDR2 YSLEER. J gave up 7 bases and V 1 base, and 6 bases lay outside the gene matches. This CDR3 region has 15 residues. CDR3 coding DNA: TGCGCCAGCAGCCAAGGACCGAGCGGGGGAAATGAGCAGTTCTTC. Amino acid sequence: CASSQGPSGGNEQFF.

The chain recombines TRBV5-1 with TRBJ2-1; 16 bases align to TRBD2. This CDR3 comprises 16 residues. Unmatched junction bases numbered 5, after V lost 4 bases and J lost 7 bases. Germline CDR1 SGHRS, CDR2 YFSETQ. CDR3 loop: CASSRGTSGRENEQFF. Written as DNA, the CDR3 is TGCGCCAGCAGCCGAGGGACTAGCGGGAGGGAGAATGAGCAGTTCTTC.

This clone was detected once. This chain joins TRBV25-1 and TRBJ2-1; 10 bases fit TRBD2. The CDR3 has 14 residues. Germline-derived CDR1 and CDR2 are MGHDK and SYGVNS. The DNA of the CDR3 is TGTGCGGCGGCGGCTAGCGGGAGCTCGGGGGGGCAGTTCTTC. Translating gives CAAAASGSSGGQFF.

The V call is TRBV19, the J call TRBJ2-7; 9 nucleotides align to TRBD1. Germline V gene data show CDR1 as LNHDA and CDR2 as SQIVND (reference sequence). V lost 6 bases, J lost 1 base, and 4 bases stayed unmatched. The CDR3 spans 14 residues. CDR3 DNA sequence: TGTGCCAGTAGCACCGGGACAGGGTCCTACGAGCAGTACTTC. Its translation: CASSTGTGSYEQYF.

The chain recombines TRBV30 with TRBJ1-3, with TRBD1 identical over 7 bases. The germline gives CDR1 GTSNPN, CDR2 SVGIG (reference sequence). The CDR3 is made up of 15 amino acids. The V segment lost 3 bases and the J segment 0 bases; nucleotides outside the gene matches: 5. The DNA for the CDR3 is TGTGCCTGGAGCAGGGACAGCTCCTCTGGAAACACCATATATTTT. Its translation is CAWSRDSSSGNTIYF.

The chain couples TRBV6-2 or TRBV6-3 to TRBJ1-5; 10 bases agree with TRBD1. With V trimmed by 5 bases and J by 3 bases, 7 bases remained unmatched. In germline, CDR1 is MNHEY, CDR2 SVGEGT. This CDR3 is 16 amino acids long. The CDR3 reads CASSPGQGKPNQPQHF. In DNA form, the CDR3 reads TGTGCCAGCAGTCCGGGACAGGGGAAGCCCAATCAGCCCCAGCATTTT.

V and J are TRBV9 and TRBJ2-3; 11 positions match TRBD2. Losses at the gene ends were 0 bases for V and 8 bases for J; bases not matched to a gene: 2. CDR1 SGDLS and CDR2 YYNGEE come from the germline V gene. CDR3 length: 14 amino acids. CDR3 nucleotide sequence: TGTGCCAGCAGCGTAGCTAGCGGGGGGATTACGCAGTATTTT. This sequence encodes CASSVASGGITQYF. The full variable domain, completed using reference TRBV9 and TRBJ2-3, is DSGVTQTPKHLITATGQRVTLRCSPRSGDLSVYWYQQSLDQGLQFLIQYYNGEERAKGNILERFSAQQFPDLHSELNLSSLELGDSALYFCASSVASGGITQYFGPGTRLTVL.

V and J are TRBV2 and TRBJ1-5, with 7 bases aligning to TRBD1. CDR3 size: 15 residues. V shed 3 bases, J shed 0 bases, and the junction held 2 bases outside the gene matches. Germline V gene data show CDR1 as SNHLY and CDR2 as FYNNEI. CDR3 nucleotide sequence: TGTGCCAGCAGTGAGACAGGGATTAGCAATCAGCCCCAGCATTTT. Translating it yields CASSETGISNQPQHF.

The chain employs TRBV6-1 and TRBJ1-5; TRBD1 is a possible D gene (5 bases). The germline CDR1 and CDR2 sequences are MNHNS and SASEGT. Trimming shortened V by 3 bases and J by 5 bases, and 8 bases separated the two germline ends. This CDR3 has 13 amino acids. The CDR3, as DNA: TGTGCCAGCAGTGACGGGGGGTATCAGCCCCAGCATTTT. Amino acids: CASSDGGYQPQHF.

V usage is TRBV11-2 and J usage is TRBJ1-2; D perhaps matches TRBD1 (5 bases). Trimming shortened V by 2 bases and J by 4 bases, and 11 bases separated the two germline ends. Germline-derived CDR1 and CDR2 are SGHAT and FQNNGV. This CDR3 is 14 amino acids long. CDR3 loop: CASSLSGKLYGYTF. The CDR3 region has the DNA TGTGCCAGCAGCTTATCAGGGAAACTCTATGGCTACACCTTC.

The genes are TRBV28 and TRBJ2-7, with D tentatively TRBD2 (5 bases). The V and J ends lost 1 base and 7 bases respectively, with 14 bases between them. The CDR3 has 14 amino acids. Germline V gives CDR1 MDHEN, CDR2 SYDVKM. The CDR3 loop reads CASSLSIPPGEQYF. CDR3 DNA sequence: TGTGCCAGCAGTTTATCCATACCCCCGGGGGAGCAGTACTTC.

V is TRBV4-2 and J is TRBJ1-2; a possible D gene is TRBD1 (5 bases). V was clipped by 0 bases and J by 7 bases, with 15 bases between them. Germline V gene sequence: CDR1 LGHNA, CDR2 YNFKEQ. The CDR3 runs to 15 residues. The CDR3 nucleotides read TGTGCCAGCAGCCAAGATCAAGGAGGGGAGGCTGGCTACACCTTC. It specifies CASSQDQGGEAGYTF.

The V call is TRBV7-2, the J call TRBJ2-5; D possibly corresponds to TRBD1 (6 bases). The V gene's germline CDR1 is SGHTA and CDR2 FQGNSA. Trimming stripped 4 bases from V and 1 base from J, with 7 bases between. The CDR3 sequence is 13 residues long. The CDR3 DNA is TGTGCCAGCAGCTACAGGGTCCAAGAGACCCAGTACTTC. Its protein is CASSYRVQETQYF.

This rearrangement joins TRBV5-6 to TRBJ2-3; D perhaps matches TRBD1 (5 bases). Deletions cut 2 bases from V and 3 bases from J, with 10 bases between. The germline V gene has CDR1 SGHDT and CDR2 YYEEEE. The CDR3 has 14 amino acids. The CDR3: CASSFVRTTDTQYF. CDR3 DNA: TGTGCCAGCAGCTTTGTCAGGACAACAGATACGCAGTATTTT. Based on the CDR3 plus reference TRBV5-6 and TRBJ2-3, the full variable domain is DAGVTQSPTHLIKTRGQQVTLRCSPKSGHDTVSWYQQALGQGPQFIFQYYEEEERQRGNFPDRFSGHQFPNYSSELNVNALLLGDSALYLCASSFVRTTDTQYFGPGTRLTVL.

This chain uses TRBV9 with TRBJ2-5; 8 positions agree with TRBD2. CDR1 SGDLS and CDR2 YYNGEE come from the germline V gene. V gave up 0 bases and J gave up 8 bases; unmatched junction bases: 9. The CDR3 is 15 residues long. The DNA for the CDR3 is TGTGCCAGCAGCGTAGGACGGGGGGGGCCGAACACCCAGTACTTC. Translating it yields CASSVGRGGPNTQYF. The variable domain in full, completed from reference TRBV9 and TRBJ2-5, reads DSGVTQTPKHLITATGQRVTLRCSPRSGDLSVYWYQQSLDQGLQFLIQYYNGEERAKGNILERFSAQQFPDLHSELNLSSLELGDSALYFCASSVGRGGPNTQYFGPGTRLLVL.

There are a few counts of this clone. CDR3 sequence reads: CSATGNTEAFF. The CDR3 DNA sequence: TGCAGTGCAACAGGGAACACTGAAGCTTTCTTT. This chain uses TRBV20-1 with TRBJ1-1, with D possibly being TRBD1 (5 bases). This CDR3 is 11 amino acids long. Trimming left V 6 bases short and J 1 base short, with 6 bases between. Germline assignment: CDR1 DFQATT and CDR2 SNEGSKA (reference sequence).

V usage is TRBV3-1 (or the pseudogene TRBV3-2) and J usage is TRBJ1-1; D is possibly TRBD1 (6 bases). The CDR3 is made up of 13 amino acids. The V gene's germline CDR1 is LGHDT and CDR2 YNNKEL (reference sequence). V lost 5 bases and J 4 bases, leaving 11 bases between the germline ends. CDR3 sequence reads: CASSDVGGTEAFF. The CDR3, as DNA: TGTGCCAGCAGCGACGTAGGGGGCACTGAAGCTTTCTTT.

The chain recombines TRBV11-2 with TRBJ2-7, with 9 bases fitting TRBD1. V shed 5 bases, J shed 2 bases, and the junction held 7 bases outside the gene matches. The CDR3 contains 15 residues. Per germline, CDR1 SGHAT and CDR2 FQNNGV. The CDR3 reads CASSLATGGPYEQYF. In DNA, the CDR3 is TGTGCCAGCAGCCTGGCGACAGGGGGACCCTACGAGCAGTACTTC.

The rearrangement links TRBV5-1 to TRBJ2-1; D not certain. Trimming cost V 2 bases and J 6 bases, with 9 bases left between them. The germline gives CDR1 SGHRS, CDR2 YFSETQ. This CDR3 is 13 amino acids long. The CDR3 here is CASSFTPSNEQFF. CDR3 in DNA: TGCGCCAGCAGCTTTACCCCCAGCAATGAGCAGTTCTTC.

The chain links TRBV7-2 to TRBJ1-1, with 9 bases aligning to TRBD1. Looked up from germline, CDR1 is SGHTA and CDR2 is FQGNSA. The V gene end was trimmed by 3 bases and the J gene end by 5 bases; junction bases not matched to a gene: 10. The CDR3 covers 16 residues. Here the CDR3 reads CASSFDRDRVRTEAFF. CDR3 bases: TGTGCCAGCAGCTTCGACCGGGACAGGGTCAGAACTGAAGCTTTCTTT.

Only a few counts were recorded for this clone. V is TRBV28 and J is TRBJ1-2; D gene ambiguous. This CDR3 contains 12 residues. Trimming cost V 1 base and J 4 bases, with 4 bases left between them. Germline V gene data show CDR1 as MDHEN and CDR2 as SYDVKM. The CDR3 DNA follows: TGTGCCAGCAGTTTATTGAGCTATGGCTACACCTTC. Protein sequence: CASSLLSYGYTF.

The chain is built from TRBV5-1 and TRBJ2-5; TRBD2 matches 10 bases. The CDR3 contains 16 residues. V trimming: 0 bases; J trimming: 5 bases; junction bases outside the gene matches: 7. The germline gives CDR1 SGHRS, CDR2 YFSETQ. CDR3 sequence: CASSLGPSGSAETQYF. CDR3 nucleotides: TGCGCCAGCAGCTTGGGTCCTAGCGGGAGTGCGGAGACCCAGTACTTC.

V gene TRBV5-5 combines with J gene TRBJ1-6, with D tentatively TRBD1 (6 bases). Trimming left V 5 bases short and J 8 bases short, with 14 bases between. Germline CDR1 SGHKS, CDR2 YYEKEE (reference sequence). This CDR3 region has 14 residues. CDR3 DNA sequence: TGTGCCAGCAGACTACAGGGAGTGGATTCACCCCTCCACTTT. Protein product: CASRLQGVDSPLHF.

CDR3 coding DNA: TGTGCCAGCAGTTTGGCGGGGAACACCGGGGAGCTGTTTTTT. It translates to CASSLAGNTGELFF. This sequence joins TRBV28 and TRBJ2-2; D is possibly TRBD2 (5 bases). The CDR3 contains 14 residues. The ends were cut back, 3 bases at V and 1 base at J, with 6 bases in the middle. Per germline, CDR1 MDHEN and CDR2 SYDVKM.

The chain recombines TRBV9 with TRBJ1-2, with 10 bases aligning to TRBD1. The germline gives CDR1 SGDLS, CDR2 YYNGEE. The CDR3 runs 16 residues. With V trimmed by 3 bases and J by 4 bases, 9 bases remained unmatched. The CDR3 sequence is CASSAQTGGASYGYTF. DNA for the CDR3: TGTGCCAGCAGCGCCCAGACAGGGGGCGCCTCCTATGGCTACACCTTC.